This T cell receptor (beta chain) was found in a study of blood T cells in healthy people across ages. This clonotype has only a few counts. CDR1 MNHEY and CDR2 SMNVEV come from the germline V gene (reference sequence). This CDR3 has 15 amino acids. Trimming pared 2 bases from V and 4 bases from J, leaving 12 bases between. It was with a sample-barcoded 5' primer and a J-beta primer mix that a second PCR of about 6 to 12 cycles was run. With 12 random nucleotides, a template-switch adaptor tagged each individual cDNA molecule. TCRdb re-analysed the 5' RACE reads in MiXCR, keeping a single row per CDR3 protein. The sample consists of 1.5 million to 2 million distinct CDR3 sequences, about 50% of them appearing once.

This receptor was obtained from a woman aged 40 to 49 in good health. Material: blood. This chain uses TRBV27 with TRBJ2-1, with D perhaps matching TRBD1 (6 bases). Here the CDR3 DNA reads TGTGCCAGCAGTTTACGGGTGCAGGGGTACAATGAGCAGTTCTTC. Encoded protein: CASSLRVQGYNEQFF.